These 14 T cell receptor beta chains came from one sample sequenced in a study of T cell clones after liver transplantation. TCRdb keeps only in-frame clones here, not all; method: immunoSEQ multiplex PCR. The sample lists some 50,000 clones, 60% to 80% occurring once. The material was CD4+ T cells from blood, obtained at the 22-month timepoint. All receptors come from a human patient who received a liver transplant. The graft donor may have given rise to some T cells.

This clone was recorded a few times. This sequence joins TRBV6-1 and TRBJ1-5; D is possibly TRBD1 (6 bases). Looked up from germline, CDR1 is MNHNS and CDR2 is SASEGT. The CDR3 runs 12 residues. Deletions cut 6 bases from V and 7 bases from J, with 10 bases between. The CDR3 here is CASSDRLQPQHF. The CDR3 region has the DNA TGTGCCAGCAGCGACAGGTTACAGCCCCAGCATTTT.

The rearrangement links TRBV6-6 to TRBJ2-7, with 8 nucleotides matching TRBD1. V trimming: 2 bases; J trimming: 2 bases; junction bases outside the gene matches: 8. CDR3 length: 16 residues. The germline CDR1 and CDR2 sequences are MNHNY and SVGAGI (reference sequence). Here the CDR3 DNA reads TGTGCCAGCAGTTACCCTGTCGGGGACAGGACCTACGAGCAGTACTTC. Translation gives CASSYPVGDRTYEQYF.

This chain uses TRBV6-1 with TRBJ1-2; perhaps TRBD1 as D (6 bases). The CDR3 loop spans 14 amino acids. V was pared by 3 bases and J by 0 bases, with 8 bases between. CDR1 MNHNS and CDR2 SASEGT come from the germline V gene. Written as DNA, the CDR3 is TGTGCCAGCAGTGACAGGGGACCTAACTATGGCTACACCTTC. Amino acid sequence: CASSDRGPNYGYTF.

J is TRBJ1-4 and V is TRBV4-2, with D perhaps TRBD1 (5 bases). Trimming stripped 1 base from V and 8 bases from J, with 14 bases between. The CDR3 extends over 15 amino acids. Germline V gives CDR1 LGHNA, CDR2 YNFKEQ. CDR3 protein: CASSQGRDVDEKLFF. CDR3 DNA: TGTGCCAGCAGCCAAGGGAGGGACGTTGACGAAAAACTGTTTTTT.

The gene calls are TRBV5-4 and TRBJ2-7, with a tentative D call TRBD1 (6 bases). The CDR3 is 14 amino acids. The V end lost 1 base, the J end lost 0 bases, and 8 bases lay between the germline ends. Germline lookup yields CDR1 SGHNT and CDR2 YYREEE (reference sequence). This chain's CDR3 is CASSLQGSSYEQYF. The DNA of the CDR3 is TGTGCCAGCAGCTTGCAGGGGAGCTCCTACGAGCAGTACTTC.

This clone was observed at least ten times. The chain uses TRBV12-2 and TRBJ1-5; the D call TRBD1 from the table was never checked on the DNA. TRBV12-2 is shown as a pseudogene. The CDR3 covers 15 residues. CDR3 sequence (DNA): TGTGCAAGTCGTTTTTTAAGGGGCGCGAATCAGCCCCAGCATTTT. This sequence encodes CASRFLRGANQPQHF.

The J gene is TRBJ1-2, the V gene TRBV21-1; the table's D call TRBD1 went unverified against the DNA. TRBV21-1 is given as a pseudogene. The CDR3 spans 15 residues. Here the CDR3 DNA reads TGTGCCAGCAGCAAAGAGGTTCAGGGGGACTATGGCTACACCTTC. Translation gives CASSKEVQGDYGYTF.

Note on this clone: At one of its ends the junction is not consistent with the germline gene, which may arise from a read error. The chain combines TRBV28 with TRBJ2-7; D is tentatively TRBD1 or TRBD2 (5 bases each). CDR1 and CDR2 from the germline V gene are MDHEN and SYDVKM. This CDR3 is built from 15 residues. DNA of the CDR3: TGTGCCAGCAGCTTATCTTCAGGGAGCTCCTACGAGCAGTACTTC. Protein product: CASSLSSGSSYEQYF.

J is TRBJ2-7 and V is TRBV12-5, with D possibly being TRBD1 or TRBD2 (5 bases each). This CDR3 has 18 amino acids. The germline gives CDR1 LGHNT, CDR2 FRNRAP. The V end was cut by 2 bases, the J end by 6 bases, with 26 bases between. The CDR3 is CASGLYSGTEARGFEQYF. CDR3 sequence (DNA): TGTGCTAGTGGTTTGTACTCCGGGACCGAAGCCCGAGGGTTCGAGCAGTACTTC.

The rearrangement uses TRBV7-6 and TRBJ1-2; 9 bases map to TRBD1. Germline trimming cut 5 bases from V and 8 bases from J; bases unmatched to any gene: 12. Per the germline V gene, CDR1 is SGHVS and CDR2 is FNYEAQ. The CDR3 extends over 15 amino acids. CDR3 loop: CASSPGQGTAVGYTF. In DNA form, the CDR3 reads TGTGCCAGCAGCCCCGGACAGGGGACTGCTGTAGGCTACACCTTC.

This clone came up once. The chain carries TRBV19 and TRBJ1-3; D is possibly TRBD1 (5 bases). Trimming removed 7 bases from V and 0 bases from J, with 13 bases in between. The CDR3 runs 15 residues. Germline CDR1 and CDR2: LNHDA and SQIVND (reference sequence). CDR3 amino acids: CASNIPDSSGNTIYF. The CDR3 DNA sequence: TGTGCCAGTAATATTCCCGACAGCTCTGGAAACACCATATATTTT. Supplemented by reference TRBV19 and TRBJ1-3, the full variable domain reads DGGITQSPKYLFRKEGQNVTLSCEQNLNHDAMYWYRQDPGQGLRLIYYSQIVNDFQKGDIAEGYSVSREKKESFPLTVTSAQKNPTAFYLCASNIPDSSGNTIYFGEGSWLTVV.

This clone has only a few counts. This chain connects TRBV2 to TRBJ1-5; TRBD1 is a possible D gene (6 bases). V was shortened by 6 bases and J by 5 bases, with 14 bases between the two germline ends. The CDR3 extends over 14 amino acids. Germline V lookup: CDR1 SNHLY, CDR2 FYNNEI. The CDR3 DNA is TGTGCCAGCAGGGGTAGGGGGGCTTATCAGCCCCAGCATTTT. Its translation: CASRGRGAYQPQHF.

The CDR3 DNA is TGTGCCAGTAGTCTGGGACAGGGGGCGATGTCCGGGGAGCTGTTTTTT. Its protein product is CASSLGQGAMSGELFF. The chain carries TRBV19 and TRBJ2-2, with TRBD1 matching over 12 bases. This CDR3 is built from 16 residues. Germline V CDR1 and CDR2: LNHDA, SQIVND (reference sequence). The V gene end was trimmed by 5 bases and the J gene end by 6 bases; junction bases not matched to a gene: 7. The variable domain in full, completed from reference TRBV19 and TRBJ2-2, reads DGGITQSPKYLFRKEGQNVTLSCEQNLNHDAMYWYRQDPGQGLRLIYYSQIVNDFQKGDIAEGYSVSREKKESFPLTVTSAQKNPTAFYLCASSLGQGAMSGELFFGEGSRLTVL.

The chain uses TRBV4-2 and TRBJ1-4; possible D gene TRBD1, 5 bases. The V and J ends lost 5 bases and 7 bases respectively, with 26 bases between them. This CDR3 is 18 amino acids long. Germline values: CDR1 LGHNA, CDR2 YNFKEQ. The CDR3 DNA reads as TGTGCCAGCAGCAGCCAAGGATCCCGAGGGACCGATAGTGAAAAACTGTTTTTT. This encodes CASSSQGSRGTDSEKLFF.